Listed below are T cell receptor beta chains from one sample, sequenced in a study of cytomegalovirus exposure and HLA in healthy donors. Assay: immunoSEQ multiplex PCR; the TCRdb copy retains only in-frame clones and omits some. The data hold about 150,000 clones, with roughly 84% observed a single time. Sequencing was performed on PBMCs. Receptors originate from a boy aged 2 to 9 in good health and CMV-seronegative. Each CDR3 is given with its conserved first and last residue. The D gene is left open where the match is weak. A clone size is listed for some rows: how often the clone was seen (once, few, many), or a class if it is expanded.

abundance: -; len: 15; d_gene: -; v_gene: TRBV6-5; j_gene: TRBJ2-1; CDR3aa: CASRPERARWNEQFF; CDR3nt: TGTGCCAGCAGACCCGAGAGGGCCAGGTGGAATGAGCAGTTCTTC
abundance: -; len: 16; d_gene: -; v_gene: TRBV5-1; j_gene: TRBJ2-7; CDR3aa: CASSSSPRTEIYEQYF; CDR3nt: TGCGCCAGCAGCTCTTCACCCAGGACAGAAATCTACGAGCAGTACTTC
abundance: -; len: 16; d_gene: TRBD1; v_gene: TRBV10-3; j_gene: TRBJ1-5; CDR3aa: CAISEGQGNSNQPQHF; CDR3nt: TGTGCCATCAGTGAGGGACAGGGGAATAGCAATCAGCCCCAGCATTTT
abundance: -; len: 14; d_gene: -; v_gene: TRBV2; j_gene: TRBJ1-2; CDR3aa: CASSEVGQVYGYTF; CDR3nt: TGTGCCAGCAGTGAAGTAGGCCAGGTCTATGGCTACACCTTC
abundance: few; len: 16; d_gene: -; v_gene: TRBV5-1; j_gene: TRBJ2-7; CDR3aa: CASSLVSLATTYEQYF; CDR3nt: TGCGCCAGCAGCTTGGTGTCCCTAGCTACCACCTACGAGCAGTACTTC
abundance: -; len: 16; d_gene: TRBD2; v_gene: TRBV5-6; j_gene: TRBJ2-1; CDR3aa: CASSFSGSYTYNEQFF; CDR3nt: TGTGCCAGCAGCTTTAGCGGGAGCTACACCTACAATGAGCAGTTCTTC
abundance: -; len: 15; d_gene: -; v_gene: TRBV4-2; j_gene: TRBJ2-3; CDR3aa: CASSQLGPRADTQYF; CDR3nt: TGTGCCAGCAGCCAACTGGGTCCGCGGGCAGATACGCAGTATTTT
abundance: -; len: 17; d_gene: TRBD2; v_gene: TRBV4-2; j_gene: TRBJ2-5; CDR3aa: CASSQAGTSGTQETQYF; CDR3nt: TGTGCCAGCAGCCAGGCCGGGACTAGCGGGACCCAAGAGACCCAGTACTTC
abundance: few; len: 14; d_gene: -; v_gene: TRBV6-5; j_gene: TRBJ1-2; CDR3aa: CASSYSDRIYGYTF; CDR3nt: TGTGCCAGCAGTTACTCGGACAGAATCTATGGCTACACCTTC
abundance: -; len: 14; d_gene: -; v_gene: TRBV7-2; j_gene: TRBJ1-6; CDR3aa: CASSLAGANSPLHF; CDR3nt: TGTGCCAGCAGCTTAGCAGGGGCTAATTCACCCCTCCACTTT
abundance: -; len: 15; d_gene: TRBD2; v_gene: TRBV7-3; j_gene: TRBJ2-3; CDR3aa: CASSLGLAATDTQYF; CDR3nt: TGTGCCAGCAGCTTAGGACTAGCGGCAACAGATACGCAGTATTTT
abundance: -; len: 19; d_gene: -; v_gene: TRBV5-1; j_gene: TRBJ2-6; CDR3aa: CASSPTTGLRSSGANVLTF; CDR3nt: TGCGCCAGCAGCCCGACGACAGGCCTGAGGAGCTCTGGGGCCAACGTCCTGACTTTC
abundance: once; len: 14; d_gene: -; v_gene: TRBV2; j_gene: TRBJ2-2; CDR3aa: CARMTGPRTGELFF; CDR3nt: TGTGCCAGAATGACAGGTCCGCGCACCGGGGAGCTGTTTTTT
abundance: once; len: 14; d_gene: TRBD1; v_gene: TRBV5-4; j_gene: TRBJ2-5; CDR3aa: CASTHRGGQETQYF; CDR3nt: TGTGCCAGTACCCACAGGGGTGGGCAAGAGACCCAGTACTTC
abundance: -; len: 13; d_gene: -; v_gene: TRBV6-5; j_gene: TRBJ2-7; CDR3aa: CASSPSFIDEQYF; CDR3nt: TGTGCCAGCAGTCCATCCTTCATAGATGAGCAGTACTTC
abundance: few; len: 16; d_gene: -; v_gene: TRBV28; j_gene: TRBJ2-2; CDR3aa: CASRFLPGQLVGELFF; CDR3nt: TGTGCCAGCAGATTCCTTCCGGGACAACTCGTCGGGGAGCTGTTTTTT
abundance: -; len: 12; d_gene: -; v_gene: TRBV19; j_gene: TRBJ2-5; CDR3aa: CASSVSRGPQYF; CDR3nt: TGTGCCAGTAGTGTGTCGCGGGGGCCCCAGTACTTC
abundance: -; len: 15; d_gene: TRBD1; v_gene: TRBV4-1; j_gene: TRBJ1-1; CDR3aa: CASSQTTGVNTEAFF; CDR3nt: TGCGCCAGCAGCCAGACCACAGGGGTGAACACTGAAGCTTTCTTT
abundance: once; len: 18; d_gene: TRBD1; v_gene: TRBV19; j_gene: TRBJ1-4; CDR3aa: CASSQGTVAHATNEKLFF; CDR3nt: TGTGCCAGTAGTCAAGGGACAGTCGCCCATGCAACTAATGAAAAACTGTTTTTT
abundance: -; len: 18; d_gene: TRBD2; v_gene: TRBV9; j_gene: TRBJ2-7; CDR3aa: CASSVGLAGGVARYEQYF; CDR3nt: TGTGCCAGCAGCGTGGGACTAGCGGGAGGTGTGGCACGGTACGAGCAGTACTTC
abundance: -; len: 14; d_gene: TRBD1; v_gene: TRBV6-5; j_gene: TRBJ1-2; CDR3aa: CASSLLFGQDGYTF; CDR3nt: TGTGCCAGCAGTCTCCTCTTTGGACAGGATGGCTACACCTTC
abundance: -; len: 14; d_gene: -; v_gene: TRBV5-1; j_gene: TRBJ1-1; CDR3aa: CASSFPFGNTEAFF; CDR3nt: TGCGCCAGCAGCTTCCCGTTCGGGAACACTGAAGCTTTCTTT
abundance: -; len: 16; d_gene: TRBD1; v_gene: TRBV28; j_gene: TRBJ1-5; CDR3aa: CASRGPGGLNNQPQHF; CDR3nt: TGTGCCAGCAGAGGACCAGGGGGCCTAAACAATCAGCCCCAGCATTTT
abundance: -; len: 15; d_gene: TRBD2; v_gene: TRBV2; j_gene: TRBJ2-1; CDR3aa: CASSSSGGLAGEQFF; CDR3nt: TGTGCCAGCAGTTCTAGCGGGGGGTTGGCTGGTGAGCAGTTCTTC